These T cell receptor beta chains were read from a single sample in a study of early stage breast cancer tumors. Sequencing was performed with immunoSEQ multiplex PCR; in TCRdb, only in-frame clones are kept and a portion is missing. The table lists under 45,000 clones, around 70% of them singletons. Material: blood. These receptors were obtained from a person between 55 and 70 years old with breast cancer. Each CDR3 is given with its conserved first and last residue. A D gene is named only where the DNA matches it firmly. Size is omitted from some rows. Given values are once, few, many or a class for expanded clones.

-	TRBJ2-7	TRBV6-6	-	TGTGCCAGCAGGCAGGACGGGCCCAACGAGCAGTACTTC	CASRQDGPNEQYF
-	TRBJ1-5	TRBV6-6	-	TGTGCCAGCAGTTACTCTGGACAGAATCAGCCCCAGCATTTT	CASSYSGQNQPQHF
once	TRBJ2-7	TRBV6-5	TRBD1	TGTGCCAGCAGTTACGGTCGGACAGGGGGATACGAGCAGTACTTC	CASSYGRTGGYEQYF
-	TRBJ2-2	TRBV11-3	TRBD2	TGTGCCAGCAGCTCCCTAGCGGGAGTGAGTACCGGGGAGCTGTTTTTT	CASSSLAGVSTGELFF
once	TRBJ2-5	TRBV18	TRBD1	TGTGCCAGCTCGCCTCCGGGACAGGGCGGAGAGACCCAGTACTTC	CASSPPGQGGETQYF
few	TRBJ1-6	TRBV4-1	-	TGCGCCAGCAGCCAAGATCTTAGGGCGTCCTATAATTCACCCCTCCACTTT	CASSQDLRASYNSPLHF
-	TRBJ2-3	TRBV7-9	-	TGTGCCAGCAGCTTAGGACAGGGCACAGATACGCAGTATTTT	CASSLGQGTDTQYF
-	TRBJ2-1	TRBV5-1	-	TGCGCCAGCAGCTTGGGGGGTCGCTGGCAGTTCTTC	CASSLGGRWQFF
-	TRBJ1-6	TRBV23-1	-	TGCGCCAGCAGTCTCCGGACGGGCAGTCCGAGCTCCTATAATTCACCCCTCCACTTT	CASSLRTGSPSSYNSPLHF
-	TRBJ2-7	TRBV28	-	TGTGCCAGCCAGGGGACCCTGAGCTACGAGCAGTACTTC	CASQGTLSYEQYF
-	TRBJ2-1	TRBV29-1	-	TGCAGCGTTGGAGGGGGGCTTATCCTCAATGAGCAGTTCTTC	CSVGGGLILNEQFF
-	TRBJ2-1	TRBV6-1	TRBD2	TGTGCCAGCGGGTTCCTAGCGGGAGGGAGCCATGAGCAGTTCTTC	CASGFLAGGSHEQFF
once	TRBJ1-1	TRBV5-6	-	TGTGCCAGCAGCTTTCGACGGGGTGAAGCTTTCTTT	CASSFRRGEAFF
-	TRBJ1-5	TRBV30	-	TGTGCCTGGAGTGCCGCCTTGAGGAGGGTCAATCAGCCCCAGCATTTT	CAWSAALRRVNQPQHF
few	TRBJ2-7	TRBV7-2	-	TGTGCCAGCAGCTCCCCGGGCCTCCCTGCCCAGCAGTACTTC	CASSSPGLPAQQYF
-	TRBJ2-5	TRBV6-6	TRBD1	TGTGCCAGCAGACCTGACAGGGGGTCGGGAGCCCAGTACTTC	CASRPDRGSGAQYF
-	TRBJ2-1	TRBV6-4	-	TGTGCCAGCAGTGATTGGCGCAATGAGCAGTTCTTC	CASSDWRNEQFF
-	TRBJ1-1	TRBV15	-	TGTGCCACCAGCAGAGATACCGGCAGGGTGTACGGTAACACTGAAGCTTTCTTT	CATSRDTGRVYGNTEAFF
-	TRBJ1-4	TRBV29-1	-	TGCAGCGTTAAACGCAGGGATTCTAGGGAAAAACTGTTTTTT	CSVKRRDSREKLFF
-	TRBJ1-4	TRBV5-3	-	TGTGCCAGAAGCTTGATAGAGGACAGTGCAACTAATGAAAAACTGTTTTTT	CARSLIEDSATNEKLFF
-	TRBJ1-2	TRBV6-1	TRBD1	TGTGCCGGGAGGACAGGGGCGGCCTATGGCTACACCTTC	CAGRTGAAYGYTF
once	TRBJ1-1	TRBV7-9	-	TGTGCCAGCAGCTTACAGAGGACTGAAGCTTTCTTT	CASSLQRTEAFF
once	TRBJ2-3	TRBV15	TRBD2	TGTGCCACCAGCGGCGGACTAGCGGGGAACACAGATACGCAGTATTTT	CATSGGLAGNTDTQYF
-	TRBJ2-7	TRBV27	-	TGTGCCAGCAGTTTATCGTGGGGAGGACCGACGCGCGAGCAGTACTTC	CASSLSWGGPTREQYF
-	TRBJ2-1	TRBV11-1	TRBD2	TGTGCCAGCAGCCGGACCACAGGGGGACTAGCGGGAGATCGTGAGCAGTTCTTC	CASSRTTGGLAGDREQFF
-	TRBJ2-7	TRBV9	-	TGTGCCAGCAGCCCCCCTGGGGCACTTGATGCCTACGAGCAGTACTTC	CASSPPGALDAYEQYF
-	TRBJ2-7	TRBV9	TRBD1	TGTGCCAGCAGCCAGGGACAGGAAGGGGAGCAGTACTTC	CASSQGQEGEQYF
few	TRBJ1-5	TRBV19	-	TGTGCCAGTACGGCGTATAGCAATCAGCCCCAGCATTTT	CASTAYSNQPQHF
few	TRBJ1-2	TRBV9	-	TGTGCCAGCAGCGTAGCCGCTAACTATGGCTACACCTTC	CASSVAANYGYTF
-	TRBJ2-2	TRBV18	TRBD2	TGTGCCAGCTCATCAATAAGCGGGATGAACACCGGGGAGCTGTTTTTT	CASSSISGMNTGELFF
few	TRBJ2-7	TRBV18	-	TGTGCCAGCTCGCCCGCACAGGGATCCTACGAGCAGTACTTC	CASSPAQGSYEQYF
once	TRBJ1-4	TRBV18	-	TGTGCCAGCTCTCGCGATCCAACTAATGAAAAACTGTTTTTT	CASSRDPTNEKLFF
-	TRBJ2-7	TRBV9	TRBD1	TGTGCCAGCAGCCCACAGACAGGGGGCGACTACGAGCAGTACTTC	CASSPQTGGDYEQYF
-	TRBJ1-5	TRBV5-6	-	TGTGCCAGCAGCTCCCTCGTCCAGTCCCCAGATCAGCCCCAGCATTTT	CASSSLVQSPDQPQHF
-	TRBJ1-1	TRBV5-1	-	TGCGCCAGCAGCTGGGCAGGGAACACTGAAGCTTTCTTT	CASSWAGNTEAFF
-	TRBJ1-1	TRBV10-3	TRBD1	TGTGCCATCAGTCACGACAGGGGAACTGAAGCTTTCTTT	CAISHDRGTEAFF
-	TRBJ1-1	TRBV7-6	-	TGTGCCAGCAGCCAAACGTCGGGGAAGAACACTGAAGCTTTCTTT	CASSQTSGKNTEAFF
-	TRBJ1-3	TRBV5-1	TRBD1	TGCGCCAGCAGCGCCGAGACAGGGTGGAACACCATATATTTT	CASSAETGWNTIYF
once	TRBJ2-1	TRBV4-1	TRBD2	TGCGCCAGCAGCGAAAAAACTAGCGGGGGGCTCAATGAGCAGTTCTTC	CASSEKTSGGLNEQFF
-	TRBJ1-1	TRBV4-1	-	TGCGCCAGCAGCCCTGGACAGCCCGAAGCTTTCTTT	CASSPGQPEAFF
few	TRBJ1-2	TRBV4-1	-	TGCGCCAGCAGCCCATCAGGGGCCGCCTACACCTTC	CASSPSGAAYTF
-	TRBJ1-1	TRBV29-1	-	TGCAGCGTCTTTCTCCCTGGGAACACTGAAGCTTTCTTT	CSVFLPGNTEAFF
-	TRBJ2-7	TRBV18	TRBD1	TGTGCCAGCTCACCAGCCACAGGGGGCTACGAGCAGTACTTC	CASSPATGGYEQYF
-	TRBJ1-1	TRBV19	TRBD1	TGTGCCAGTAGTATCTGGGGGACAGGGAAGAACACTGAAGCTTTCTTT	CASSIWGTGKNTEAFF
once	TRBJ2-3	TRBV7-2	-	TGTGCCAGCAGCTTCGGGAGGGGGCCCGCAACAGATACGCAGTATTTT	CASSFGRGPATDTQYF
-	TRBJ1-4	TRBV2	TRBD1	TGTGCCAGCAGTGCTTTACAGGGGGTGGGTGAAAAACTGTTTTTT	CASSALQGVGEKLFF
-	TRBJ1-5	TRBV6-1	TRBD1	TGTGCCAGCAGTACGGACAGGGGCAATCAGCCCCAGCATTTT	CASSTDRGNQPQHF
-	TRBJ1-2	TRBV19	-	TGTGCCAGTAGTATAGTCGGCAGTCCTTATGGCTACACCTTC	CASSIVGSPYGYTF
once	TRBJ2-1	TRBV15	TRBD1	TGTGCCACCAGCAGAACGGGACAGGGGTTGGGGGAGCAGTTCTTC	CATSRTGQGLGEQFF
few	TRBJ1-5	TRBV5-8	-	TGTGCCAGCAGCTTGGGCCAGGGTAATAGCAATCAGCCCCAGCATTTT	CASSLGQGNSNQPQHF
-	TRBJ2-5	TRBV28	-	TGTGCCAGCAAACCTTCCGCGGGGCGGGTTCAAGAGACCCAGTACTTC	CASKPSAGRVQETQYF
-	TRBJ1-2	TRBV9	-	TGTGCCAGCAGCGTAGGGAGTTCTTTGGCGGATGGCTACACCTTC	CASSVGSSLADGYTF
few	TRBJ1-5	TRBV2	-	TGTGCCAGCAGTGAAGACAGGGACGGCAATCAGCCCCAGCATTTT	CASSEDRDGNQPQHF
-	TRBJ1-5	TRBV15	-	TGTGCCACCAGTAAGCTGGGCAATCAGCCCCAGCATTTT	CATSKLGNQPQHF
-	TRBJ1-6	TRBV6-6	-	TGTGCCAGCAGTTACTCGGGGGCGTATAATTCACCCCTCCACTTT	CASSYSGAYNSPLHF
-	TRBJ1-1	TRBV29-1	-	TGCAGCGTTGGACAGATGAACACTGAAGCTTTCTTT	CSVGQMNTEAFF
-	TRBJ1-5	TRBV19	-	TGTGCCAGTAGTATATCAGGACAGCCGAATCAGCCCCAGCATTTT	CASSISGQPNQPQHF
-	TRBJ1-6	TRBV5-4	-	TGTGCCAGCAGCTCGGGAGGGGGGACGGTAAATTCACCCCTCCACTTT	CASSSGGGTVNSPLHF
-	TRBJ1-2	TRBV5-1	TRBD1	TGCGCCAGCAGCTTGGTACCCCTAGACAGGGTACCGACTAACTATGGCTACACCTTC	CASSLVPLDRVPTNYGYTF